This T cell receptor beta chain is drawn from a study of OX40 agonist ivuxolimab in advanced cancers. Sequencing used immunoSEQ multiplex PCR; TCRdb keeps in-frame clones, though not all of them. Of roughly 80,000 clones in the sample, roughly 83% were seen once. Of note for this clone: The antigen is not known.

The study's findings and limits: Antigen specificity was not determined for the expanded peripheral T cells.

Trimming took off 5 bases at V and 5 bases at J, with 15 bases between the two ends. Germline assignment: CDR1 SGHTA and CDR2 FQGTGA. This CDR3 is 14 amino acids long. The sequencing here drew on CD4+ or CD8+ T cells sorted from blood, taken in a trial of the OX40 agonist ivuxolimab. The sequence was obtained from an adult with an advanced solid tumor such as melanoma, head and neck, liver or kidney cancer. The rearrangement joins TRBV7-3 to TRBJ2-5; D gene uncertain. CDR3 in amino acids: CASSPTRNKETQYF. CDR3 sequence (DNA): TGTGCCAGCAGCCCTACAAGAAACAAGGAGACCCAGTACTTC.